The 21 T cell receptor beta chains below come from one sample, sequenced in a study of cytomegalovirus exposure and HLA in healthy donors. 13 Jbeta primers and 60 Vbeta primers were used for the PCR. The table came from immunoSEQ multiplex PCR; TCRdb's copy has only in-frame clones and leaves some out. The table lists roughly 83,000 clones, approximately 75% of them singletons, with around 4.3% in the top ten. Sequenced input: PBMCs. These TCRs come from a man in his 60s in good health and CMV-seronegative.

V and J are TRBV5-6 and TRBJ2-1; weak D call: TRBD2 (5 bases). Per the germline V gene, CDR1 is SGHDT and CDR2 is YYEEEE. Trimming pared 1 base from V and 10 bases from J, leaving 9 bases between. This CDR3 has 12 amino acids. The CDR3 region is CASSLIGVEQFF. The CDR3 DNA sequence: TGTGCCAGCAGCTTGATCGGGGTCGAGCAGTTCTTC. Drawing the rest from reference TRBV5-6 and TRBJ2-1, the complete variable domain is DAGVTQSPTHLIKTRGQQVTLRCSPKSGHDTVSWYQQALGQGPQFIFQYYEEEERQRGNFPDRFSGHQFPNYSSELNVNALLLGDSALYLCASSLIGVEQFFGPGTRLTVL.

This chain connects TRBV7-3 to TRBJ2-1; 7 nucleotides line up with TRBD2. The V and J ends lost 0 bases and 13 bases, in that order; junction bases with no gene match: 12. Germline CDR1 reads SGHTA; CDR2 reads FQGTGA. This CDR3 spans 15 amino acids. CDR3 sequence: CASSLTPRGELGQFF. In DNA, the CDR3 is TGTGCCAGCAGCTTAACCCCCCGGGGGGAACTAGGTCAGTTCTTC.

V usage is TRBV10-2 and J usage is TRBJ2-5, with D possibly TRBD2 on 6 matching bases. The J call is uncertain, as TRBJ2-7 better fits the DNA end. The CDR3 contains 14 residues. Germline CDR1 is WSHSY and CDR2 is SAAADI. The CDR3 loop reads CASSGPGTPYEQYF. The CDR3 DNA follows: TGCGCCAGCAGTGGGCCGGGGACTCCCTACGAGCAGTACTTC.

The chain recombines TRBV15 with TRBJ2-7; D call uncertain. Trimming took 2 bases from V and 4 from J, leaving 9 bases between them. Germline values: CDR1 LNHNV, CDR2 YYDKDF (reference sequence). This CDR3 is 13 amino acids long. The DNA of the CDR3 is TGTGCCACCAGCAGACTTCTGTCGTACGAGCAGTACTTC. It yields the protein CATSRLLSYEQYF. Based on the CDR3 plus reference TRBV15 and TRBJ2-7, the full variable domain is DAMVIQNPRYQVTQFGKPVTLSCSQTLNHNVMYWYQQKSSQAPKLLFHYYDKDFNNEADTPDNFQSRRPNTSFCFLDIRSPGLGDTAMYLCATSRLLSYEQYFGPGTRLTVT.

The V and J genes are TRBV6-1 and TRBJ2-7; 10 nucleotides align to TRBD1. Germline V gene data show CDR1 as MNHNS and CDR2 as SASEGT. V was pared by 5 bases and J by 6 bases, with 7 bases of the junction left unmatched. CDR3 length: 14 amino acids. The CDR3 DNA is TGTGCCAGCAGTCCCCGGACAGGGGGTAGCGAGCAGTACTTC. Its translation: CASSPRTGGSEQYF.

The rearrangement links TRBV19 to TRBJ1-1; no definite D call. Per the germline V gene, CDR1 is LNHDA and CDR2 is SQIVND (reference sequence). V was pared by 0 bases and J by 1 base, with 15 bases between. There are 17 residues in the CDR3. In DNA, the CDR3 is TGTGCCAGTAGTATAGATCTATCCCGGGGAAAGAACACTGAAGCTTTCTTT. This sequence encodes CASSIDLSRGKNTEAFF.

This clone came up a few times. The chain links TRBV10-3 to TRBJ2-7; 11 nucleotides line up with TRBD1. This CDR3 region has 13 residues. V lost 11 bases to trimming and J lost 5 bases; unmatched junction nucleotides: 8. CDR1 is ENHRY, CDR2 SYGVKD, per germline. The DNA of the CDR3 is TGTGCCCCTGGGGACAGGGGGACGGACGAGCAGTACTTC. Its translation: CAPGDRGTDEQYF.

This clone was seen a handful of times. This chain links TRBV5-1 with TRBJ1-1; D may be TRBD1 (5 bases). Germline lookup yields CDR1 SGHRS and CDR2 YFSETQ. CDR3 length: 15 residues. V lost 0 bases, J lost 3 bases, and 12 bases lay in between. The CDR3 region has the DNA TGCGCCAGCAGCTTGGGTGGAGGGACGGACACTGAAGCTTTCTTT. This codes for CASSLGGGTDTEAFF.

CDR3 protein: CAWSVGGVSNGLNEQFF. The CDR3 DNA follows: TGTGCCTGGAGTGTTGGGGGGGTCAGTAACGGGCTCAATGAGCAGTTCTTC. The V gene is TRBV30, the J gene TRBJ2-1, with 7 bases that match TRBD2. Germline trimming cut 0 bases from V and 6 bases from J; bases unmatched to any gene: 14. CDR1 is GTSNPN and CDR2 is SVGIG in the germline V gene (reference sequence). This CDR3 has 17 amino acids.

This clone turned up a few times. This rearrangement joins TRBV7-9 to TRBJ1-1; TRBD1 is a possible D gene (5 bases). V was clipped by 4 bases and J by 2 bases, with 8 bases between them. The CDR3 extends over 13 amino acids. CDR1 is SEHNR and CDR2 is FQNEAQ in the germline V gene (reference sequence). The chain's CDR3 is CASSSQGNTEAFF. CDR3 sequence (DNA): TGTGCCAGCAGCTCCCAGGGCAACACTGAAGCTTTCTTT.

This clone has just a few counts. V gene TRBV5-4 combines with J gene TRBJ2-1, with D possibly being TRBD2 (7 bases). The CDR3 runs 13 residues. Germline loops: CDR1 SGHNT, CDR2 YYREEE (reference sequence). Trimming removed 3 bases from V and 9 bases from J, with 13 bases in between. This CDR3 is CASSSPGGVEQFF. CDR3 bases: TGTGCCAGCAGCTCCCCGGGGGGCGTTGAGCAGTTCTTC.

This clone was detected only a few times. The V call is TRBV5-1, the J call TRBJ1-2, with 10 bases lining up with TRBD1. After removal of 3 bases from V and 3 bases from J, the junction contained 5 bases not matched to a gene. Germline V gene sequence: CDR1 SGHRS, CDR2 YFSETQ. This CDR3 comprises 15 residues. The CDR3 spells CASSSRQGADYGYTF. CDR3 coding DNA: TGCGCCAGCAGCTCCCGACAGGGGGCGGACTATGGCTACACCTTC.

The chain has TRBV4-2 and TRBJ1-2; perhaps TRBD1 as D (6 bases). The length of the CDR3 is 17 residues. The V end was cut by 0 bases, the J end by 8 bases, with 22 bases between. Germline loops: CDR1 LGHNA, CDR2 YNFKEQ. The CDR3 loop reads CASSQDRGRGLPDGYTF. CDR3 DNA sequence: TGTGCCAGCAGCCAAGATCGGGGCAGGGGCCTCCCCGACGGCTACACCTTC.

The V call is TRBV6-5, the J call TRBJ1-2; 9 bases are a match to TRBD1. CDR3 length equals 15 residues. Germline loops: CDR1 MNHEY, CDR2 SVGAGI. Unmatched junction bases numbered 14, after V lost 8 bases and J lost 7 bases. CDR3 sequence reads: CASVGTGSLGGGYTF. CDR3 bases: TGTGCCAGCGTCGGGACAGGGTCCCTTGGGGGTGGCTACACCTTC.

The chain uses TRBV29-1 and TRBJ1-1; D may be TRBD1 (6 bases). Per germline, CDR1 SQVTM and CDR2 ANQGSEA. V was cut by 5 bases and J by 5 bases, with 15 bases left in between. The CDR3 totals 13 residues. For the CDR3, the DNA is TGCAGCGTTCGTCATACAGGGCAAACTGAAGCTTTCTTT. This codes for CSVRHTGQTEAFF.

The V gene is TRBV15, the J gene TRBJ2-7; D is unclear. Germline V gene sequence: CDR1 LNHNV, CDR2 YYDKDF (reference sequence). Trimming shortened V by 2 bases and J by 4 bases, and 9 bases separated the two germline ends. This CDR3 contains 13 residues. The CDR3 loop is CATSRNLPYEQYF. The CDR3 nucleotides are TGTGCCACCAGCAGAAACCTACCATACGAGCAGTACTTC.

On this clone itself: A read error may produce the germline difference seen at one junction end. The chain recombines TRBV7-7 with TRBJ2-2, with D perhaps TRBD2 (6 bases). Germline-derived CDR1 and CDR2 are SSHAT and FNYEAQ (reference sequence). This CDR3 comprises 16 residues. This CDR3 reads CASSPAEGWDAGELFF. The CDR3 coding sequence is TGTGCTAGCAGCCCAGCGGAGGGTTGGGATGCCGGGGAGCTGTTTTTT.

The chain carries TRBV7-2 and TRBJ2-3; a possible D gene is TRBD2 (6 bases). The CDR3 spans 15 residues. Per the germline V gene, CDR1 is SGHTA and CDR2 is FQGNSA. V shed 4 bases and J shed 0 bases, with 11 bases lying between them. In DNA form, the CDR3 reads TGTGCCAGCAGCTCATCCGGGACTAGCACAGATACGCAGTATTTT. As protein: CASSSSGTSTDTQYF.

The gene calls are TRBV30 and TRBJ1-1; TRBD1 aligns across 11 bases. The CDR3 totals 15 residues. V shed 3 bases and J 12 bases; nucleotides not matched to a gene: 15. Germline lookup yields CDR1 GTSNPN and CDR2 SVGIG (reference sequence). In DNA form, the CDR3 reads TGTGCCTGGAGAAATACCGGGACAGGGGGAGGGAAAACTTTCTTT. Its translation is CAWRNTGTGGGKTFF.

The chain couples TRBV6-5 to TRBJ2-1; 9 bases map to TRBD2. The CDR3 consists of 15 residues. Germline V gene sequence: CDR1 MNHEY, CDR2 SVGAGI. Unmatched junction bases numbered 13, after V lost 6 bases and J lost 10 bases. The CDR3 protein is CASSQQTSGGGEQFF. CDR3 sequence (DNA): TGTGCCAGCAGCCAACAGACTAGCGGCGGCGGGGAGCAGTTCTTC.

As to this clone: The junction departs from germline at one end; a sequencing error may be responsible. This rearrangement joins TRBV7-9 to TRBJ1-4; unclear D gene. The CDR3 extends over 16 amino acids. CDR1 and CDR2 (germline): SEHNR, FQNEAQ (reference sequence). CDR3 bases: TGTTCCAGCAGCTTATCTACACCGGGGAATAATGAAAAACTGTTTTTT. Protein: CSSSLSTPGNNEKLFF.